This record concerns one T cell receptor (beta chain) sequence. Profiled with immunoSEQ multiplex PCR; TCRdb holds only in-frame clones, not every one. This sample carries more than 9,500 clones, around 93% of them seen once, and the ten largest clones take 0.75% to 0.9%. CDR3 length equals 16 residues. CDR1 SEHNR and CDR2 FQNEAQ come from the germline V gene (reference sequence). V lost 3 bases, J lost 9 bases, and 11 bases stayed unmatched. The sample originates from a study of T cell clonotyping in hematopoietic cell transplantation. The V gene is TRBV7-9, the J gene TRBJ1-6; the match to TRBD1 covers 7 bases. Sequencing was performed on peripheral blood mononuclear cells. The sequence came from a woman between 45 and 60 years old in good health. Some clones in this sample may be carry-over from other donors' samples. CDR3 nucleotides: TGTGCCAGCAGCTTCCGGACAGGAGGGGAGCCTTCACCCCTCCACTTT. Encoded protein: CASSFRTGGEPSPLHF.